Each of the 9 T cell receptor beta chains below was sequenced from the same sample in a study of T cell changes during pregnancy in multiple sclerosis. Assay used: immunoSEQ multiplex PCR; TCRdb lists only in-frame clones, some missing. The data hold fewer than 95,000 clones, with 85% to 95% observed a single time. Sequenced here: peripheral blood, sampled in the first trimester of pregnancy. These receptors all come from a female donor with multiple sclerosis, enrolled in a pregnancy study.

This chain uses TRBV7-8 with TRBJ2-7, with D possibly matching TRBD1 (5 bases). V dropped 0 bases and J dropped 5 bases, with 8 bases sitting between them. This CDR3 has 13 amino acids. Germline V gives CDR1 SGHVS, CDR2 FQNEAQ. In DNA, the CDR3 is TGTGCCAGCAGCTTAGCCAGGGTAAACGAGCAGTACTTC. The encoded protein is CASSLARVNEQYF.

This chain joins TRBV7-9 and TRBJ2-7; the D is unclear. V was shortened by 1 base and J by 0 bases, with 13 bases between the two germline ends. Germline V CDR1 and CDR2: SEHNR, FQNEAQ (reference sequence). The CDR3 extends over 16 amino acids. The CDR3: CASSLGPDRSSYEQYF. The CDR3 DNA is TGTGCCAGCAGCTTAGGTCCGGATCGGAGCTCCTACGAGCAGTACTTC.

The count of this clone is one. The V call is TRBV9, the J call TRBJ2-2; D uncertain. With 4 bases removed from V and 1 base from J, the gap between germline ends came to 5 bases. The CDR3 has 13 amino acids. Germline CDR1 and CDR2: SGDLS and YYNGEE. The CDR3 nucleotides read TGTGCCAGCAGCACTCGGAACACCGGGGAGCTGTTTTTT. Protein product: CASSTRNTGELFF. Filled out from reference TRBV9 and TRBJ2-2, the complete variable domain reads DSGVTQTPKHLITATGQRVTLRCSPRSGDLSVYWYQQSLDQGLQFLIQYYNGEERAKGNILERFSAQQFPDLHSELNLSSLELGDSALYFCASSTRNTGELFFGEGSRLTVL.

The genes are TRBV4-1 and TRBJ1-1; D is ambiguous. This CDR3 has 12 residues. CDR1 MGHRA and CDR2 YSYEKL come from the germline V gene. Trimming took off 3 bases at V and 11 bases at J, with 13 bases between the two ends. The CDR3 loop reads CASSHNRGWAFF. In DNA, the CDR3 is TGCGCCAGCAGCCATAACCGAGGGTGGGCTTTCTTT.

The gene calls are TRBV11-2 and TRBJ2-7, with D perhaps TRBD2 (6 bases). The CDR3 loop spans 16 amino acids. Trimming removed 4 bases at V and 2 bases at J, with 18 bases between. Looked up from germline, CDR1 is SGHAT and CDR2 is FQNNGV. CDR3 amino acids: CASSSYGEAPTYEQYF. DNA for the CDR3: TGTGCCAGCAGCTCCTACGGGGAGGCTCCAACCTACGAGCAGTACTTC.

This clone has more than one count but fewer than ten. The chain recombines TRBV19 with TRBJ2-7; 8 bases fit TRBD2. The length of the CDR3 is 17 residues. V was clipped by 1 base and J by 1 base; unmatched bases: 9. The V gene's germline CDR1 is LNHDA and CDR2 SQIVND (reference sequence). CDR3 residues: CASSIGLGGGTSYEQYF. The CDR3 DNA reads TGTGCCAGTAGTATAGGTCTCGGCGGGGGGACTTCCTACGAGCAGTACTTC.

This clone appeared once. This chain joins TRBV7-9 and TRBJ1-2; tentative D call: TRBD1 (6 bases). The germline V gene has CDR1 SEHNR and CDR2 FQNEAQ (reference sequence). The CDR3 has 16 residues. Trimming removed 2 bases at V and 4 bases at J, with 17 bases between. The CDR3 bases are TGTGCCAGCAGCTTATGGGCAGGGGCGCGTGGCTATGGCTACACCTTC. This sequence encodes CASSLWAGARGYGYTF. Looking up the rest from reference TRBV7-9 and TRBJ1-2 gives the full variable domain: DTGVSQNPRHKITKRGQNVTFRCDPISEHNRLYWYRQTLGQGPEFLTYFQNEAQLEKSRLLSDRFSAERPKGSFSTLEIQRTEQGDSAMYLCASSLWAGARGYGYTFGSGTRLTVV.

The gene calls are TRBV19 and TRBJ2-1, with D possibly being TRBD2 (6 bases). Germline loops: CDR1 LNHDA, CDR2 SQIVND (reference sequence). There are 11 residues in the CDR3. Trimming stripped 7 bases from V and 11 bases from J, with 12 bases between. CDR3 region: CASTGGWQQFF. CDR3 DNA: TGTGCCAGTACCGGGGGATGGCAGCAGTTCTTC.

This rearrangement joins TRBV2 to TRBJ1-2, with 9 bases that match TRBD1. The ends lost 7 bases at V and 6 bases at J; junction bases unmatched: 3. The CDR3 consists of 12 residues. CDR1 and CDR2 (germline): SNHLY, FYNNEI. CDR3 protein: CASTGTGNGYTF. In DNA form, the CDR3 reads TGTGCCAGCACCGGGACAGGGAATGGCTACACCTTC.